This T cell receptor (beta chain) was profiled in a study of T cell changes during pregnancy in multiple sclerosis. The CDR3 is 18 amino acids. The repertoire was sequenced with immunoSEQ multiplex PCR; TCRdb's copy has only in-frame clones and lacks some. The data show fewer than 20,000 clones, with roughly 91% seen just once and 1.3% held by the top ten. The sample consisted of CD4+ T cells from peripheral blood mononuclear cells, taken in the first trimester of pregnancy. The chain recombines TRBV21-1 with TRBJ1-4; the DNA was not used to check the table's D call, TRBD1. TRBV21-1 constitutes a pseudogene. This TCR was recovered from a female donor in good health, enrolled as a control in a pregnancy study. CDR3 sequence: CASSKIPDRGPTNEKLFF. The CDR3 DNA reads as TGTGCCAGCAGCAAAATACCCGACAGGGGGCCAACTAATGAAAAACTGTTTTTT.